This T cell receptor (beta chain) originates from a study of blood T cell repertoires in COVID-19. Overall study: In each case, the material was cDNA or gDNA derived from T cells, B-cell-depleted T cells, or PBMCs.

Original handling: Reference gene primer amplification gave estimated nucleated cell counts. Some clones are missing from TCRdb's copy, which holds only in-frame ones; the method was immunoSEQ multiplex PCR. V and J calls and clone size are copied from that table; D and trimming were computed from the DNA. The table records 130,000 or so clones, just over 85% of them present only once. V shed 0 bases and J shed 9 bases, with 7 bases lying between them. The CDR3 is 13 amino acids. The germline CDR1 and CDR2 sequences are SGDLS and YYNGEE. This clone was observed a handful of times. The receptor was isolated from a woman aged 55-69 years with acute or convalescent COVID-19. The chain uses TRBV9 and TRBJ1-6; D might be TRBD1 (5 bases). Sequences were obtained from peripheral blood. The CDR3 spells CASSVGGVSPLHF. The CDR3 nucleotides read TGTGCCAGCAGCGTAGGGGGGGTTTCACCCCTCCACTTT.